This passage covers 19 T cell receptor beta chains from one sample sequenced in a study of regulatory T cells in long-lasting Graves disease. Libraries of TCR beta came from iRepertoire HTBI primers plus Arm-PCR of CDR3 regions. Each CDR3 protein is one row after TCRdb ran MiXCR on the multiplex PCR reads. The sample includes 360,000 or so distinct CDR3 sequences, approximately 15% of them seen just once. The time point is: newly diagnosed GD, antithyroid drugs for less than 3 months. Researchers made the TCR library from RNA that was extracted from PBMCs. A further study also used this sample, focusing on T cells in Graves' hyperthyroidism and ophthalmopathy.

This specimen consisted of peripheral blood mononuclear cells (PBMCs), obtained at new diagnosis, from a patient treated with antithyroid drugs. The receptors originated from a man between 40 and 49 years old with Graves disease.

The gene calls are TRBV25-1 and TRBJ2-5; either TRBD1 or TRBD2 may supply D (5 bases each). Per the germline V gene, CDR1 is MGHDK and CDR2 is SYGVNS. V dropped 7 bases and J dropped 5 bases, with 14 bases sitting between them. The CDR3 sequence is 13 residues long. The CDR3: CASTDWGSETQYF. CDR3 coding DNA: TGTGCCAGCACCGACTGGGGGTCGGAGACCCAGTACTTC. Full variable domain (missing parts from reference TRBV25-1 and TRBJ2-5): EADIYQTPRYLVIGTGKKITLECSQTMGHDKMYWYQQDPGMELHLIHYSYGVNSTEKGDLSSESTVSRIRTEHFPLTLESARPSHTSQYLCASTDWGSETQYFGPGTRLLVL.

This clonotype showed up many times. The chain is built from TRBV28 and TRBJ1-1; 8 positions agree with TRBD1. Germline loops: CDR1 MDHEN, CDR2 SYDVKM. J gave up 3 bases and V 6 bases, and 6 bases lay outside the gene matches. The CDR3 has 14 residues. The CDR3 DNA is TGTGCCAGCAGCGCAGGGGGCGGGGACACTGAAGCTTTCTTT. Its translation is CASSAGGGDTEAFF.

The chain employs TRBV10-3 and TRBJ1-1; no firm D call. Per germline, CDR1 ENHRY and CDR2 SYGVKD. Trimming removed 0 bases from V and 11 bases from J, with 13 bases in between. This CDR3 is built from 13 residues. The CDR3 region is CAISESETMGAFF. The CDR3 region has the DNA TGTGCCATCAGTGAGTCGGAGACGATGGGTGCTTTCTTT.

This CDR3 reads CASSEKGRNNSPLHF. The CDR3 nucleotides are TGTGCCAGCAGTGAAAAGGGCCGCAATAATTCACCCCTCCACTTT. The V call is TRBV6-1, the J call TRBJ1-6; D is undetermined. V lost 2 bases to trimming and J lost 5 bases, with 10 bases between them. The germline V gene encodes CDR1 MNHNS and CDR2 SASEGT. The CDR3 consists of 15 residues.

The V and J genes are TRBV20-1 and TRBJ2-7, with D perhaps matching TRBD1 (6 bases). Deletions cut 3 bases from V and 3 bases from J, with 12 bases between. Germline-derived CDR1 and CDR2 are DFQATT and SNEGSKA (reference sequence). The CDR3 is made up of 13 amino acids. CDR3 sequence: CSASPTGNYEQYF. DNA for the CDR3: TGCAGTGCTAGTCCGACAGGTAACTACGAGCAGTACTTC.

This clonotype was recorded many times. CDR3 nucleotides: TGTGCCAGCTCACCAAATGCACGAAGCTACGAGCAGTACTTC. Its translation is CASSPNARSYEQYF. The genes are TRBV18 and TRBJ2-7; D uncertain. V lost 2 bases and J 3 bases, leaving 11 bases between the germline ends. The germline CDR1 and CDR2 sequences are KGHSH and LQKENI. The CDR3 is 14 residues long.

The sample holds many counts of this clonotype. V gene TRBV12-3 or TRBV12-4 combines with J gene TRBJ2-7; D is unclear. The CDR3 is made up of 14 amino acids. The V end lost 5 bases, the J end lost 3 bases, and 14 bases lay between the germline ends. The CDR3 nucleotides are TGTGCCAGCAGTCCGACGCGCAGTAGCTACGAGCAGTACTTC. This encodes CASSPTRSSYEQYF.

The sample holds many counts of this clonotype. The gene calls are TRBV7-2 and TRBJ2-5; D may be TRBD2 (6 bases). V lost 1 base and J 5 bases, leaving 17 bases between the germline ends. The germline V gene has CDR1 SGHTA and CDR2 FQGNSA. There are 16 residues in the CDR3. In nucleotides, the CDR3 is TGTGCCAGCAGCTTAGTATGGGCCCAAAGCGGGGAGACCCAGTACTTC. Its translation is CASSLVWAQSGETQYF.

This chain connects TRBV12-3 or TRBV12-4 to TRBJ2-7, with D perhaps given as TRBD1 or TRBD2 (6 bases each). The CDR3 runs 17 residues. Trimming took off 3 bases at V and 0 bases at J, with 18 bases between the two ends. CDR3 amino acids: CASSFRSGGQVSYEQYF. The CDR3 DNA reads TGTGCCAGCAGTTTTCGTTCTGGGGGGCAGGTCTCCTACGAGCAGTACTTC.

To note about this clonotype: Possible read error: a much larger clone is one base away. V usage is TRBV7-2 and J usage is TRBJ2-1; D gene unclear. This CDR3 contains 15 residues. Per germline, CDR1 SGHTA and CDR2 FQGNSA. CDR3 in DNA: TGTGTCAGCAGCTTGAAAAGGCTAAGTATAAATGAGCAGTTCTTC. Amino acid sequence: CVSSLKRLSINEQFF.

This clonotype has a count of ten or more. The J gene is TRBJ1-3, the V gene TRBV6-5; unclear D gene. This CDR3 contains 17 residues. Deletions cut 0 bases from V and 0 bases from J, with 12 bases between. Germline CDR1 reads MNHEY; CDR2 reads SVGAGI. The CDR3 loop reads CASSYSIDQYSGNTIYF. CDR3 bases: TGTGCCAGCAGTTACTCGATCGACCAGTACTCTGGAAACACCATATATTTT.

This clonotype was counted ten times or more. The J gene is TRBJ2-2, the V gene TRBV3-1; D ambiguous. This CDR3 is built from 14 residues. Germline V gene sequence: CDR1 LGHDT, CDR2 YNNKEL (reference sequence). Trimming cost V 1 base and J 4 bases, with 7 bases left between them. The CDR3 reads CASSQADGTGELFF. The CDR3 DNA reads as TGTGCCAGCAGCCAAGCGGACGGCACCGGGGAGCTGTTTTTT. The entire variable domain, with the rest obtained from reference TRBV3-1 and TRBJ2-2, is as follows: DTAVSQTPKYLVTQMGNDKSIKCEQNLGHDTMYWYKQDSKKFLKIMFSYNNKELIINETVPNRFSPKSPDKAHLNLHINSLELGDSAVYFCASSQADGTGELFFGEGSRLTVL.

In its sample, this clonotype was seen many times. V usage is TRBV28 and J usage is TRBJ2-5; tentatively, D is TRBD2 (5 bases). The germline CDR1 and CDR2 sequences are MDHEN and SYDVKM. V dropped 4 bases and J dropped 1 base, with 16 bases sitting between them. There are 16 residues in the CDR3. CDR3: CASSSLKAGGQETQYF. CDR3 coding DNA: TGTGCCAGCAGTTCACTTAAAGCAGGAGGCCAAGAGACCCAGTACTTC.

J is TRBJ1-2 and V is TRBV10-3; D is uncertain. This CDR3 has 16 residues. The V end was cut by 3 bases, the J end by 0 bases, with 14 bases between. Germline V lookup: CDR1 ENHRY, CDR2 SYGVKD. The CDR3 DNA follows: TGTGCCATCAGTGAACCCATAGACAAGACTAACTATGGCTACACCTTC. Protein sequence: CAISEPIDKTNYGYTF.

On this clonotype: A much bigger clone sits one base away, suggesting this may be a read error. This chain connects TRBV5-1 to TRBJ1-5; D is possibly TRBD1 (5 bases). The CDR3 totals 15 residues. Germline V gives CDR1 SGHRS, CDR2 YFSETQ. CDR3 protein: CASGLAPGSNQPQHF. In nucleotides, the CDR3 is TGCGCCAGCGGCTTGGCCCCAGGGAGCAATCAGCCCCAGCATTTT. The full variable domain, rest sourced from reference TRBV5-1 and TRBJ1-5, is KAGVTQTPRYLIKTRGQQVTLSCSPISGHRSVSWYQQTPGQGLQFLFEYFSETQRNKGNFPGRFSGRQFSNSRSEMNVSTLELGDSALYLCASGLAPGSNQPQHFGDGTRLSIL.

CDR3 amino acids: CASRDRQGAKETQYF. Here the CDR3 DNA reads TGTGCCAGCCGGGACAGACAGGGGGCGAAAGAGACCCAGTACTTC. V usage is TRBV2 and J usage is TRBJ2-5; 10 nucleotides match TRBD1. This CDR3 region has 15 residues. Germline V gene sequence: CDR1 SNHLY, CDR2 FYNNEI. Trimming at V came to 8 bases and at J to 3 bases, leaving 9 bases not matched to a gene. The full variable domain, completed using reference TRBV2 and TRBJ2-5, is EPEVTQTPSHQVTQMGQEVILRCVPISNHLYFYWYRQILGQKVEFLVSFYNNEISEKSEIFDDQFSVERPDGSNFTLKIRSTKLEDSAMYFCASRDRQGAKETQYFGPGTRLLVL.

This clonotype has at least ten counts. This chain joins TRBV7-3 and TRBJ1-1; possible D gene TRBD1, 6 bases. From germline, CDR1 is SGHTA and CDR2 FQGTGA. V was cut by 5 bases and J by 3 bases, with 13 bases left in between. The CDR3 is 14 residues long. The CDR3 sequence: CASSEQGGYTEAFF. DNA of the CDR3: TGTGCCAGCAGCGAACAGGGAGGCTACACTGAAGCTTTCTTT.

The V call is TRBV14, the J call TRBJ1-5, with a weak D call TRBD1 (6 bases). This CDR3 region has 13 residues. V was clipped by 4 bases and J by 7 bases, with 11 bases between them. Germline V gives CDR1 SGHDN, CDR2 FVKESK. The CDR3 is CASSPGRGQPQHF. The DNA for the CDR3 is TGTGCCAGCAGCCCGGGGAGGGGGCAGCCCCAGCATTTT.

Many counts were recorded for this clonotype. V is TRBV2 and J is TRBJ2-3; 7 positions match TRBD1. Unmatched junction bases numbered 15, after V lost 9 bases and J lost 0 bases. The CDR3 has 17 residues. Germline V gene sequence: CDR1 SNHLY, CDR2 FYNNEI. CDR3 region: CARAPRTGYLSTDTQYF. In nucleotides, the CDR3 is TGTGCCAGGGCCCCGCGGACAGGTTATCTCAGCACAGATACGCAGTATTTT.